These 3 T cell receptor beta chains share one sample of origin, sequenced in a study of blood T cell repertoires in COVID-19. The assay was immunoSEQ multiplex PCR, and TCRdb's table has in-frame clones only and misses some. The sample carries 75,000 to 100,000 clones, 87% recorded once. Sequences were obtained from peripheral blood. All receptors derive from a man aged 70-80 years with acute or convalescent COVID-19.

The chain combines TRBV18 with TRBJ2-7, with 8 bases matching TRBD1. V shed 1 base, J shed 6 bases, and the junction held 8 bases outside the gene matches. Germline-derived CDR1 and CDR2 are KGHSH and LQKENI. The CDR3 is made up of 15 amino acids. DNA of the CDR3: TGTGCCAGCTCACCACTACCGGGACAGGACTCCGAGCAGTACTTC. This translates into CASSPLPGQDSEQYF.

The J gene is TRBJ2-7, the V gene TRBV5-6; D might be TRBD1 (5 bases). This CDR3 region has 15 residues. Germline V gene lookup returns CDR1 SGHDT and CDR2 YYEEEE. Trimming removed 3 bases at V and 1 base at J, with 14 bases between. In DNA, the CDR3 is TGTGCCAGCAGCTCAGGGATAGGTGGGTCCTACGAGCAGTACGTC. Translated: CASSSGIGGSYEQYV.

The chain couples TRBV21-1 to TRBJ1-1. TRBV21-1 is given as a pseudogene. This CDR3 has 17 residues. The CDR3 region is CASSKGEGMRRYPEAFF. The DNA for the CDR3 is TGTGCCAGCAGCAAGGGGGAGGGGATGCGTAGGTACCCTGAAGCTTTCTTT.